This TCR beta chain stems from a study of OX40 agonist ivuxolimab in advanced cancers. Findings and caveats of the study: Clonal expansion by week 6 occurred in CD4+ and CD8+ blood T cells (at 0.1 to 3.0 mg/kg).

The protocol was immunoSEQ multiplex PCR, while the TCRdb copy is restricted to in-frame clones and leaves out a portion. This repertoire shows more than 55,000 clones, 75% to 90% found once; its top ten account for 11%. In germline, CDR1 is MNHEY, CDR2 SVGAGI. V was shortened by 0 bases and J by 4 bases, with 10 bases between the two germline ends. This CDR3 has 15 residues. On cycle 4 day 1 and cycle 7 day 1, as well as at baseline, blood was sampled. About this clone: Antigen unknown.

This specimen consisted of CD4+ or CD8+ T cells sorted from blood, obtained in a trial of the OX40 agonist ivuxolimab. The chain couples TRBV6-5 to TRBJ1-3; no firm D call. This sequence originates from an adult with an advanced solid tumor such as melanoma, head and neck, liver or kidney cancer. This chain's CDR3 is CASSYSSKVGNTIYF. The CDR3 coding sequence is TGTGCCAGCAGTTACTCCAGCAAGGTCGGAAACACCATATATTTT.